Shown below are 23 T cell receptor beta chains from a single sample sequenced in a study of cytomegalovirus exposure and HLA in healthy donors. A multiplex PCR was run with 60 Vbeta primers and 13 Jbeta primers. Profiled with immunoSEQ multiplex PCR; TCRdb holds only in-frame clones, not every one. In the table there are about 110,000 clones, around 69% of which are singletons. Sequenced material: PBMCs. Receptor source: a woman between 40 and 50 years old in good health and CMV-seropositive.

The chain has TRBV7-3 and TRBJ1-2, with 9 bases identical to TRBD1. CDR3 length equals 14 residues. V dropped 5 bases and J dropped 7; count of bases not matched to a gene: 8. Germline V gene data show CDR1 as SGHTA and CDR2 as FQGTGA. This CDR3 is CASSPTGGSGGYTF. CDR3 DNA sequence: TGTGCCAGCAGCCCCACAGGGGGCTCGGGTGGCTACACCTTC.

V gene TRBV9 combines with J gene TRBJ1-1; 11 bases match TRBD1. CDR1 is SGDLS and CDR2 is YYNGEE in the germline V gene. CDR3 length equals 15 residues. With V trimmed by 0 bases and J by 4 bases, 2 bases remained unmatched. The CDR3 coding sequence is TGTGCCAGCAGCGTAGAGGGACAGGGGGTCACTGAAGCTTTCTTT. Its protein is CASSVEGQGVTEAFF.

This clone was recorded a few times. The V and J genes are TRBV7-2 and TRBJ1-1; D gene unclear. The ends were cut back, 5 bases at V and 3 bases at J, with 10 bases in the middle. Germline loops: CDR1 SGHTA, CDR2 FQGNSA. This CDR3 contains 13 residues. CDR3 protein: CASSGLPYTEAFF. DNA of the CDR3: TGTGCCAGCAGCGGACTCCCCTACACTGAAGCTTTCTTT. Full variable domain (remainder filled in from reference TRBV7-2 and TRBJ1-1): GAGVSQSPSNKVTEKGKDVELRCDPISGHTALYWYRQSLGQGLEFLIYFQGNSAPDKSGLPSDRFSAERTGGSVSTLTIQRTQQEDSAVYLCASSGLPYTEAFFGQGTRLTVV.

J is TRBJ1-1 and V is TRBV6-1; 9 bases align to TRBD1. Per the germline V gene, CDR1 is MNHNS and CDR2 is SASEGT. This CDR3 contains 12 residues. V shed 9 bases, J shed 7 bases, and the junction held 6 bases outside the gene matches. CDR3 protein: CASQTGGDEAFF. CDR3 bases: TGTGCCAGTCAAACAGGGGGCGATGAAGCTTTCTTT.

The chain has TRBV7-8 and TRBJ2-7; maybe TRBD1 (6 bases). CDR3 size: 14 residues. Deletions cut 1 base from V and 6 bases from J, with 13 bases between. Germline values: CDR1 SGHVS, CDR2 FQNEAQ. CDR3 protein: CASSLDVWGREQYF. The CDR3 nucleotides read TGTGCCAGCAGCTTAGATGTTTGGGGGCGCGAGCAGTACTTC.

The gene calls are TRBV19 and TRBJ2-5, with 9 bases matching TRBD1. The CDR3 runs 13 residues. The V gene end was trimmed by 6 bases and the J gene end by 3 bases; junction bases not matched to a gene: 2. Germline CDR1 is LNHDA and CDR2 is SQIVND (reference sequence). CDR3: CASRRDREETQYF. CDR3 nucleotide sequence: TGTGCCAGTAGGCGGGACAGGGAAGAGACCCAGTACTTC.

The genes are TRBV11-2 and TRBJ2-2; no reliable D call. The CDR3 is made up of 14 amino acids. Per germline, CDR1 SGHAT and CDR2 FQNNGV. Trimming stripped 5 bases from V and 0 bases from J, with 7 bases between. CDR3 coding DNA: TGTGCCAGCAGCCCACAGCCGAACACCGGGGAGCTGTTTTTT. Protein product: CASSPQPNTGELFF.

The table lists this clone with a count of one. The CDR3 nucleotides read TGTGCCAGCAGTTACATATATGGCAGGGCCCCCGATGGCTACACCTTC. It translates to CASSYIYGRAPDGYTF. This chain uses TRBV6-5 with TRBJ1-2; a possible D gene is TRBD1 (5 bases). The CDR3 is 16 residues long. Between the trimmed V and J ends, which lost 2 bases and 6 bases, there was a span of 19 bases. The V gene's germline CDR1 is MNHEY and CDR2 SVGAGI.

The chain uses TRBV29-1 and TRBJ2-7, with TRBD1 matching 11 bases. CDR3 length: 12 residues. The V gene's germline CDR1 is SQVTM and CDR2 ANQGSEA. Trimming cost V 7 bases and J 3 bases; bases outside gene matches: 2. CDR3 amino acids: CSAGTGGYEQYF. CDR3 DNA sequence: TGCAGCGCCGGGACAGGGGGCTACGAGCAGTACTTC.

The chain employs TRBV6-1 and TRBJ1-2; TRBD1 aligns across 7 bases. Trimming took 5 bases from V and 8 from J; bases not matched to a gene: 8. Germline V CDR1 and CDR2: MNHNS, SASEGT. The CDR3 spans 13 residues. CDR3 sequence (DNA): TGTGCCAGCAGTATTACAGGGGCGGGAGGCTACACCTTC. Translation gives CASSITGAGGYTF.

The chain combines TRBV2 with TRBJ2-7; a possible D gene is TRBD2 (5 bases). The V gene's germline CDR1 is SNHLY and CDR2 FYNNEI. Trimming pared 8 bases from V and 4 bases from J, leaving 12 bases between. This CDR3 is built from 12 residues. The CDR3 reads CASGWGDYEQYF. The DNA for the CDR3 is TGTGCCAGCGGTTGGGGAGATTACGAGCAGTACTTC. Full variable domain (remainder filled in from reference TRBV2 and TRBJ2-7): EPEVTQTPSHQVTQMGQEVILRCVPISNHLYFYWYRQILGQKVEFLVSFYNNEISEKSEIFDDQFSVERPDGSNFTLKIRSTKLEDSAMYFCASGWGDYEQYFGPGTRLTVT.

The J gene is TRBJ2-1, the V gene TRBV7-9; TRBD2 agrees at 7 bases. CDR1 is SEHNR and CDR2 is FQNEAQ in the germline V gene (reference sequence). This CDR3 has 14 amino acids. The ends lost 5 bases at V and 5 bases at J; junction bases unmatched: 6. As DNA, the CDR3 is TGTGCCAGCAGCCCAGTGGGGGGGGACAATGAGCAGTTCTTC. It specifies CASSPVGGDNEQFF.

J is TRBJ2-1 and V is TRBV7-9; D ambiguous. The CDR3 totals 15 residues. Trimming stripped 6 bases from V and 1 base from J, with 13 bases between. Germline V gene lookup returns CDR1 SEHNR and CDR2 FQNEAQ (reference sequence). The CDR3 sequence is CASRGPGPSYNEQFF. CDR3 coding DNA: TGTGCCAGCAGAGGTCCAGGTCCGTCCTACAATGAGCAGTTCTTC.

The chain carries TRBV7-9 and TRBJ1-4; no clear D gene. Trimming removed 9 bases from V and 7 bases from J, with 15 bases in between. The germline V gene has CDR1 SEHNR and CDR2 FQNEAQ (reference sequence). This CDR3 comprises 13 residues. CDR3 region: CASTRRSGEKLFF. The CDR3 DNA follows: TGTGCCAGTACGAGGCGATCGGGTGAAAAACTGTTTTTT.

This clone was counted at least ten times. CDR3 sequence (DNA): TGCGCCAGCAGCCAGACTAGCGGGGGGACCTCCTACAATGAGCAGTTCTTC. Protein sequence: CASSQTSGGTSYNEQFF. The chain recombines TRBV4-3 with TRBJ2-1, with 13 bases lining up with TRBD2. Trimming removed 3 bases from V and 0 bases from J; junction bases left unmatched: 2. Germline V gene sequence: CDR1 LGHNA, CDR2 YSLEER. The CDR3 length is 17 residues.

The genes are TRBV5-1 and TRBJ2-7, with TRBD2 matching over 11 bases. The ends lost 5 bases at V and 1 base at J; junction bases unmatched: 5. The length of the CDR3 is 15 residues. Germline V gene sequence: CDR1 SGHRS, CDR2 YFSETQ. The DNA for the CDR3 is TGCGCCAGCAGTAGCGGGACTAGCGGTTCCTACGAGCAGTACTTC. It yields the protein CASSSGTSGSYEQYF.

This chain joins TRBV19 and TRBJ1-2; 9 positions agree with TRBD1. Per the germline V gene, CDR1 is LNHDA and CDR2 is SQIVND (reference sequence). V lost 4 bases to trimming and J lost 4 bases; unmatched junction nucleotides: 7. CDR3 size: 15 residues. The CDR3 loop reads CASSNNGQGTYGYTF. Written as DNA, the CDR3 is TGTGCCAGTAGTAATAATGGACAGGGGACCTATGGCTACACCTTC. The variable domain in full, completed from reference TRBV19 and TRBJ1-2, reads DGGITQSPKYLFRKEGQNVTLSCEQNLNHDAMYWYRQDPGQGLRLIYYSQIVNDFQKGDIAEGYSVSREKKESFPLTVTSAQKNPTAFYLCASSNNGQGTYGYTFGSGTRLTVV.

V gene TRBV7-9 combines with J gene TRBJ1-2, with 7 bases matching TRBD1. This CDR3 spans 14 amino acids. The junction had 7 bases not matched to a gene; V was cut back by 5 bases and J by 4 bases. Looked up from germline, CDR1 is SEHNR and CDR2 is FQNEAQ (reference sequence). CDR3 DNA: TGTGCCAGCAGCCCGGGACAGACCTCCTATGGCTACACCTTC. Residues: CASSPGQTSYGYTF.

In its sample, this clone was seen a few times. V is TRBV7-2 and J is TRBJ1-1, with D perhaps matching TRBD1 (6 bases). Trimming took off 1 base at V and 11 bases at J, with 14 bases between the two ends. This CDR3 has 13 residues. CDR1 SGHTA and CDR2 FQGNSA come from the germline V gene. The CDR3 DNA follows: TGTGCCAGCAGCTTAGTACGGGACAACCCGGCTTTCTTT. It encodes CASSLVRDNPAFF.

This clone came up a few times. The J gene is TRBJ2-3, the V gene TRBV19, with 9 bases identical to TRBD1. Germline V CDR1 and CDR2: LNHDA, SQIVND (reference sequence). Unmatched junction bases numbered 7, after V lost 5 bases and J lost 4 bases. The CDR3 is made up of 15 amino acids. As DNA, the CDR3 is TGTGCCAGTAGTCCGCGGACAGGGGTCGCAGATACGCAGTATTTT. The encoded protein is CASSPRTGVADTQYF.

The CDR3 spells CATSREAGPEETQYF. The CDR3, as DNA: TGTGCCACCAGCAGAGAAGCGGGCCCCGAGGAGACCCAGTACTTC. The V gene is TRBV15, the J gene TRBJ2-5; the D gene is possibly TRBD2 (6 bases). The CDR3 is 15 residues long. V was shortened by 0 bases and J by 5 bases, with 13 bases between the two germline ends. Germline V gene lookup returns CDR1 LNHNV and CDR2 YYDKDF (reference sequence). The full variable domain, its missing parts supplied by reference TRBV15 and TRBJ2-5, is DAMVIQNPRYQVTQFGKPVTLSCSQTLNHNVMYWYQQKSSQAPKLLFHYYDKDFNNEADTPDNFQSRRPNTSFCFLDIRSPGLGDTAMYLCATSREAGPEETQYFGPGTRLLVL.

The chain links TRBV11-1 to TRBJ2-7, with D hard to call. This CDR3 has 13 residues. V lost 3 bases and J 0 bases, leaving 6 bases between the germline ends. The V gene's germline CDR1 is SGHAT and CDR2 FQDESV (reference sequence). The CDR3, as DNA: TGTGCCAGCAGCTTGGGCTACTCCTACGAGCAGTACTTC. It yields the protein CASSLGYSYEQYF.

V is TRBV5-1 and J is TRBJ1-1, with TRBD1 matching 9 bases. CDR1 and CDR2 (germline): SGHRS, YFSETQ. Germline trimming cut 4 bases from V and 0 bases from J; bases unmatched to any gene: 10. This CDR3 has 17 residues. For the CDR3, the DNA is TGCGCCAGCAGCCGGGGGACAGGGTTCCATCTGAACACTGAAGCTTTCTTT. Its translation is CASSRGTGFHLNTEAFF.